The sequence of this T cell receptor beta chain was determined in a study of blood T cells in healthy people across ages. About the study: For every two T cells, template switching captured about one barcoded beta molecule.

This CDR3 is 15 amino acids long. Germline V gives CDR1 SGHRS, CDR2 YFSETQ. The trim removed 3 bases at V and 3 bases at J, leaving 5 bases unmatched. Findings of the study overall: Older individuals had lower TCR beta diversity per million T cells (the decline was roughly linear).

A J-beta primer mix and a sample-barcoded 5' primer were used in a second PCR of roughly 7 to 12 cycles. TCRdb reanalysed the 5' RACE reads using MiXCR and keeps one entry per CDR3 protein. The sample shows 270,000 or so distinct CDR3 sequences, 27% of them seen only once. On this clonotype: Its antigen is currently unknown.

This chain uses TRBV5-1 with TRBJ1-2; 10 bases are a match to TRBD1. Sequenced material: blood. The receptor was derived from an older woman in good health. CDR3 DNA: TGCGCCAGCAGCTCGGGGGACAGGGGATACTATGGCTACACCTTC. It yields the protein CASSSGDRGYYGYTF.